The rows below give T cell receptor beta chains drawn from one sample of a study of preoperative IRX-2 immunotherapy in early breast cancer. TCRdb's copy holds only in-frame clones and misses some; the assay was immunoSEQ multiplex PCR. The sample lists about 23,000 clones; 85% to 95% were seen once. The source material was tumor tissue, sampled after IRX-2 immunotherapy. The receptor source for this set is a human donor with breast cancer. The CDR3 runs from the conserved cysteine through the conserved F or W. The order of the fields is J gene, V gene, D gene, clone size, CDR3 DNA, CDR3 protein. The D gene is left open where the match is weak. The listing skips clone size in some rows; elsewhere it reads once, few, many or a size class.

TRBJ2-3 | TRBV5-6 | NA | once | TGTGCCAGCAGCTCCTCTTATACGCAGTATTTT | CASSSSYTQYF
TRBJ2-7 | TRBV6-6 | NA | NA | TGTGCCAGCAGTTTTAGTGGGAACTACGAGCAGTACTTC | CASSFSGNYEQYF
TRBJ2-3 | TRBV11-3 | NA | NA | TGTGCCAGCAGCCAAGGGGCGGGCAGAGACACAGATACGCAGTATTTT | CASSQGAGRDTDTQYF
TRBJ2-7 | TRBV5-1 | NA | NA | TGCGCCAGCAGCTTGAGTGCGGTAGGGGCCTACGAGCAGTACTTC | CASSLSAVGAYEQYF
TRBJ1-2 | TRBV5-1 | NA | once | TGCGCCAGCAGCTTGGGGCAGGGCTACACCTTC | CASSLGQGYTF
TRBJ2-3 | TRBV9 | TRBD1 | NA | TGTGCCAGCAGCGTCACCGGGACAGGGGCCCGGGGGGATACGCAGTATTTT | CASSVTGTGARGDTQYF
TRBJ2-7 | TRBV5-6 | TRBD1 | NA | TGTGCCAGCAGGGGCCGGGGACAGGGCTACGAGCAGTACTTC | CASRGRGQGYEQYF
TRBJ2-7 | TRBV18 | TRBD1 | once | TGTGCCAGCTCACCCGATGCGTTAGGTTACAGGGGTGGTGAGCAGTACTTC | CASSPDALGYRGGEQYF
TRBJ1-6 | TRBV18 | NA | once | TGTGCCAGCTCACCGGGTCGATGGGGCGATAATTCACCCCTCCACTTT | CASSPGRWGDNSPLHF
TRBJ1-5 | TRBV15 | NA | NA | TGTGCCACCAGCAGAGACCGTGGGTCGCGGCAGCCCCAGCATTTT | CATSRDRGSRQPQHF
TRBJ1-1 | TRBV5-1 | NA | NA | TGCGCCAGCGCTTGGAGGGGAAGCACTGAAGCTTTCTTT | CASAWRGSTEAFF
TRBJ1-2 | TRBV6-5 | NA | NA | TGTGCCAGCAGGACTTCCCCCCTAGCCCCCTATGGCTACACCTTC | CASRTSPLAPYGYTF
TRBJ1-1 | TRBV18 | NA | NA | TGTGCCAGCTCACCACAACTTCGGGGGGGAACGGTCACTGAAGCTTTCTTT | CASSPQLRGGTVTEAFF
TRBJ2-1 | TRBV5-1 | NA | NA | TGCGCCAGCAGCTTGGCCAGGAGCTCCTACAATGAGCAGTTCTTC | CASSLARSSYNEQFF
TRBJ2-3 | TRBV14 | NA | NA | TGTGCCAGCAGCCAAGATCTATTAGATACGCAGTATTTT | CASSQDLLDTQYF
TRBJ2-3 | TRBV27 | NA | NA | TGTGCCAGCAGTCACGCGGGGGATACGCAGTATTTT | CASSHAGDTQYF
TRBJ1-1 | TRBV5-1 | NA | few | TGCGCCAGCAGCTTGATGTTTCGGGGGGACACTGAAGCTTTCTTT | CASSLMFRGDTEAFF
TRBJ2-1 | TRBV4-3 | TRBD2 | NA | TGCGCCAGCAGATTGGGACTAGCGGCAGCAAATGAGCAGTTCTTC | CASRLGLAAANEQFF
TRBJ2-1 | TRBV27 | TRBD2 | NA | TGTGCCAGCAGTCGATCCCTCCTACTAGCGGGAGGATACAATGAGCAGTTCTTC | CASSRSLLLAGGYNEQFF
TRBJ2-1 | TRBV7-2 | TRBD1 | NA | TGTGCCAGCAGTTTGGACAGGGGGGTCTACAATGAGCAGTTCTTC | CASSLDRGVYNEQFF
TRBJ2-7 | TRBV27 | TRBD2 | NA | TGTGCCAGCAGTTTGAGCGGGAGGGTACATGAGCAGTACTTC | CASSLSGRVHEQYF
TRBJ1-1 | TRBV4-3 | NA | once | TGCGCCAGCAGCCAAGTTGCGGACACTGAAGCTTTCTTT | CASSQVADTEAFF
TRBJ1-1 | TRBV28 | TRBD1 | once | TGTGCGACAGGGGTCACTGAAGCTTTCTTT | CATGVTEAFF
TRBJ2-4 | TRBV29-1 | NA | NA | TGCAGCGTTGTGGTCCAGGGTGGAAACATTCAGTACTTC | CSVVVQGGNIQYF